Included here is one T cell receptor beta chain sequence, with context. Its specificity is not known. For the second PCR, which ran for roughly 6 to 12 cycles, a sample-barcoded 5' primer and a J-beta primer mix were used. Every molecule of cDNA carried a tag from a template-switch adaptor with 12 random nucleotides. In TCRdb, the 5' RACE reads were re-called with MiXCR into one record per CDR3 protein. Of 1.5 million to 1.9 million distinct CDR3 sequences listed, under 55% are singletons. The CDR3 sequence is 13 residues long. Germline V gene lookup returns CDR1 SGDLS and CDR2 YYNGEE. V lost 0 bases and J lost 5, with 8 bases in between. The data were obtained in a study of blood T cells in healthy people across ages. Study in general: When template switching was applied, about one barcoded beta molecule was captured per two T cells. Study conclusions and caveats: TCR beta diversity, measured per million T cells, fell in a roughly linear way with age.

Each donor supplied ten milliliters of peripheral blood. This chain links TRBV9 with TRBJ1-2; D gene ambiguous. Sequenced sample: blood. The TCR was taken from a woman in her late teens or twenties in good health. As DNA, the CDR3 is TGTGCCAGCAGCGTAGGTGCAGGATATGGCTACACCTTC. Amino acids: CASSVGAGYGYTF.